The clone carrying this T cell receptor (beta chain) was seen more than once but under ten times. Generated by immunoSEQ multiplex PCR, the TCRdb table keeps only in-frame clones and is missing some. The profile covers about 60,000 clones, with around 77% appearing a single time and about 1% taken by the ten largest. The record originates from a study of memory CD4+ T cells and cytomegalovirus serostatus. The wider study: Healthy Belgian adult donors included under ten CMV-positive and 24 CMV-negative people.

The sort gate was single viable CD3+CD4+CD8-CD45RO+ cells for memory CD4+ T cells. Total CD4+ T cells were enriched by CD4 positive selection. This CDR3 comprises 17 residues. Trimming removed 0 bases at V and 1 base at J, with 14 bases between. Germline V CDR1 and CDR2: SGDLS, YYNGEE. This chain uses TRBV9 with TRBJ2-4; D may be TRBD2 (5 bases). Sequencing used memory CD4+ T cells from blood. The TCR sequence derives from an adult in good health and CMV-seronegative. The CDR3 loop is CASSVDEGSGAKNIQYF. CDR3 nucleotides: TGTGCCAGCAGCGTAGATGAAGGGAGTGGGGCCAAAAACATTCAGTACTTC.